The present T cell receptor beta chain was sequenced within a study of blood T cell repertoires in COVID-19. Study details: The origin of the acute and convalescent COVID-19 samples was the United States, Italy and Spain. T cells, B-cell-depleted T cells, or PBMCs supplied cDNA or gDNA.

In the original workflow: Using reference gene primer amplification, nucleated cell counts were estimated. Assay used: immunoSEQ multiplex PCR; TCRdb lists only in-frame clones, some missing. The V and J calls and clone size come from that table; D and trimming were worked out from the DNA. The sample records a few hundred thousand clones, roughly nine tenths being singletons. Clinical histories supplied by participants themselves formed the basis of cohort assignment. CDR1 SGHKS and CDR2 YYEKEE come from the germline V gene (reference sequence). There are 13 residues in the CDR3. The V end lost 6 bases, the J end lost 7 bases, and 11 bases lay between the germline ends.

This sequence joins TRBV5-5 and TRBJ1-6, with D maybe TRBD1 (5 bases). The source of this sequence is a woman younger than 35 who had recovered from COVID-19. Sequences were obtained from PBMCs or T cells enriched from blood (not recorded which). This CDR3 reads CASTWTTNSPLHF. Written as DNA, the CDR3 is TGTGCCAGCACATGGACAACCAATTCACCCCTCCACTTT.